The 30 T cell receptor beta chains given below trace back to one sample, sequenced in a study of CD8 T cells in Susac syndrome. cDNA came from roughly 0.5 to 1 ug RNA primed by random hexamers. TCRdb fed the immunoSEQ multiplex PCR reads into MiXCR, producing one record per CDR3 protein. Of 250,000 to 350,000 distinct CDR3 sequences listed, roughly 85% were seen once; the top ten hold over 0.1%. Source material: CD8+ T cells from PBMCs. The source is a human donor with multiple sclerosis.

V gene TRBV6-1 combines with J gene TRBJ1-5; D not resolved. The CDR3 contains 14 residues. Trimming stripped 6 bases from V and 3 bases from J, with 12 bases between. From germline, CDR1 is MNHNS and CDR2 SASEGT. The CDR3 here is CASRTGPYNQPQHF. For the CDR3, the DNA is TGTGCCAGCAGGACCGGGCCGTACAATCAGCCCCAGCATTTT.

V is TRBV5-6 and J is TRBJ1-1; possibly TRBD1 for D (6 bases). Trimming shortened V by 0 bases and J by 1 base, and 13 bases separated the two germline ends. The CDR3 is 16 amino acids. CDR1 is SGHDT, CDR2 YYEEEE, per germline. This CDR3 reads CASSLVTGTGNTEAFF. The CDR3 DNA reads TGTGCCAGCAGCTTGGTTACAGGGACGGGGAACACTGAAGCTTTCTTT.

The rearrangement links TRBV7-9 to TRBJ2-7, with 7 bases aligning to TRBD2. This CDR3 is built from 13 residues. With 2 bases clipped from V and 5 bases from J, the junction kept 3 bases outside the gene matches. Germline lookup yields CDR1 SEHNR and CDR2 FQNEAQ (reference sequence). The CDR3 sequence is CASSLSGRDEQYF. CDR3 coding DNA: TGTGCCAGCAGCTTATCAGGGAGGGACGAGCAGTACTTC.

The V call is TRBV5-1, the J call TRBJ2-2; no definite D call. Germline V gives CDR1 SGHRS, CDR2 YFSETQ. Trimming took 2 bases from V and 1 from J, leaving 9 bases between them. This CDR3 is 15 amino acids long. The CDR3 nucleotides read TGCGCCAGCAGCTTAAAGATGCAGAACACCGGGGAGCTGTTTTTT. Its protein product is CASSLKMQNTGELFF.

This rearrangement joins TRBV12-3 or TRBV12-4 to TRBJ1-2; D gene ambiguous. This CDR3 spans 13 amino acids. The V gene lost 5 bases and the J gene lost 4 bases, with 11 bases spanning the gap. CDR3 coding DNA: TGTGCCAGCAGTCCCGGACGGAGCTATGGCTACACCTTC. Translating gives CASSPGRSYGYTF.

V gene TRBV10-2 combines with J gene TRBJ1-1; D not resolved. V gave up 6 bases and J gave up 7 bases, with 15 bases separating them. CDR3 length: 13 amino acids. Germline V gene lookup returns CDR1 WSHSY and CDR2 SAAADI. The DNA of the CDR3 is TGCGCCAGCAGCGTTGGCATTGCTATTGAAGCTTTCTTT. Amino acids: CASSVGIAIEAFF.

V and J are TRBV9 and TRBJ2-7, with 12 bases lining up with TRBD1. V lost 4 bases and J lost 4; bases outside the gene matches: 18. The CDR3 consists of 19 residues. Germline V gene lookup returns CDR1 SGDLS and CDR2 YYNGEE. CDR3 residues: CASSLSGTGGSSVGYEQYF. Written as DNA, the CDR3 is TGTGCCAGCAGCCTCTCCGGGACAGGGGGCTCCTCGGTTGGTTACGAGCAGTACTTC.

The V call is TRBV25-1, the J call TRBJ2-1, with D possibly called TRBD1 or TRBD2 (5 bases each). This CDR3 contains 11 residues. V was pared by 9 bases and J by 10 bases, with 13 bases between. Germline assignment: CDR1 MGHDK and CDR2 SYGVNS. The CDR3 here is CASVRGQEQFF. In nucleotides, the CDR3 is TGTGCCAGTGTCCGGGGCCAAGAGCAGTTCTTC. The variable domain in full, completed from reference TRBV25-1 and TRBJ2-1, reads EADIYQTPRYLVIGTGKKITLECSQTMGHDKMYWYQQDPGMELHLIHYSYGVNSTEKGDLSSESTVSRIRTEHFPLTLESARPSHTSQYLCASVRGQEQFFGPGTRLTVL.

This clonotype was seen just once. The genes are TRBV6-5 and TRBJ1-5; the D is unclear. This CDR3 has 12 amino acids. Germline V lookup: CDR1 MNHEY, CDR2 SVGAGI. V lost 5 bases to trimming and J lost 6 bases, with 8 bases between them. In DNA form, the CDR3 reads TGTGCCAGCAGTAACGAAGGTCAGCCCCAGCATTTT. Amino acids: CASSNEGQPQHF.

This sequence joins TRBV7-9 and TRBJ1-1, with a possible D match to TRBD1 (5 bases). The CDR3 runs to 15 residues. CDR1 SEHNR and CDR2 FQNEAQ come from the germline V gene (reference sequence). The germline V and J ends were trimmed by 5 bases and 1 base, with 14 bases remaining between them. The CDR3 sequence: CASSPLGQRNTEAFF. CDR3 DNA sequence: TGTGCCAGCAGCCCCCTGGGGCAGCGGAACACTGAAGCTTTCTTT.

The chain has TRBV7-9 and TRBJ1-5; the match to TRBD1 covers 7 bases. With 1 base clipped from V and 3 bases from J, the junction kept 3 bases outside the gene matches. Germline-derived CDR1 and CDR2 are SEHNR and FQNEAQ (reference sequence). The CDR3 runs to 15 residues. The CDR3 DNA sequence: TGTGCCAGCAGCTTAGAGGGACAGTTCAATCAGCCCCAGCATTTT. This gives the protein CASSLEGQFNQPQHF.

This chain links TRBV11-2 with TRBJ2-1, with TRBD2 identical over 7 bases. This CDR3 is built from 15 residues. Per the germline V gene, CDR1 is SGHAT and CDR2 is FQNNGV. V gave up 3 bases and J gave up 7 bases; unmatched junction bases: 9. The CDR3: CASSFLSGTRNEQFF. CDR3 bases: TGTGCCAGCAGCTTTCTAAGCGGGACGAGGAATGAGCAGTTCTTC.

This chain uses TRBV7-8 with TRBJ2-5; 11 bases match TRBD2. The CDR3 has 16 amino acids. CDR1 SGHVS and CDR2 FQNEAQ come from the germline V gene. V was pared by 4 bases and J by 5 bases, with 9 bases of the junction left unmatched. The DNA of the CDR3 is TGTGCCAGCAGCTCGTTTAGCGGGAGGGCCTTGGAGACCCAGTACTTC. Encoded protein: CASSSFSGRALETQYF.

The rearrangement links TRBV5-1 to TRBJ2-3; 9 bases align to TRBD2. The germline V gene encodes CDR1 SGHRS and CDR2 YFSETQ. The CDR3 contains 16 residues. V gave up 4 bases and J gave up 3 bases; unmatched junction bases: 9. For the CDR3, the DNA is TGCGCCAGCAGCGGACGGCTAGCGGGGACTACAGATACGCAGTATTTT. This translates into CASSGRLAGTTDTQYF.

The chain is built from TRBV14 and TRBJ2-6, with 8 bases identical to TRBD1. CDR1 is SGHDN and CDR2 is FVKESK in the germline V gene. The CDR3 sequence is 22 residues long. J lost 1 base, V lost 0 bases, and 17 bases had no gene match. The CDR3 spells CASSQDLVRQGRLISGANVLTF. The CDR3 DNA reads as TGTGCCAGCAGCCAAGATCTGGTCCGACAGGGGAGGTTAATTTCTGGGGCCAACGTCCTGACTTTC.

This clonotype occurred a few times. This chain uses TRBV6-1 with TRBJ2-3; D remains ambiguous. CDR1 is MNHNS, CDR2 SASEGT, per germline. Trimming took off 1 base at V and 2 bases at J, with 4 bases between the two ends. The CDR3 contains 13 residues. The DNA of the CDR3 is TGTGCCAGCAGTGAAGAGTACACAGATACGCAGTATTTT. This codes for CASSEEYTDTQYF.

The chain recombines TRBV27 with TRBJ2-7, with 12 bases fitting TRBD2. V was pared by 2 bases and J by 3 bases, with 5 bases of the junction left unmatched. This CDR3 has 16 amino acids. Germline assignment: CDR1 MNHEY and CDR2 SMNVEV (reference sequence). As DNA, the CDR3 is TGTGCCAGCAGTTTAACGACTAGCGGGAGTTTCTACGAGCAGTACTTC. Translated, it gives CASSLTTSGSFYEQYF.

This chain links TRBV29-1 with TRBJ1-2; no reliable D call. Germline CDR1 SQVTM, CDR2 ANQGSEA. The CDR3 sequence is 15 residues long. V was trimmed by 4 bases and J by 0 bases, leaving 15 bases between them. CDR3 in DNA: TGCAGCGTTGGTGGAAGGCAGCCAGCTAACTATGGCTACACCTTC. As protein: CSVGGRQPANYGYTF.

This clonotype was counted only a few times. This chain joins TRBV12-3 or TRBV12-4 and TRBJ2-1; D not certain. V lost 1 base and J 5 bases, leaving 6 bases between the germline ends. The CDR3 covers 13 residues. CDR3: CASSLGSDNEQFF. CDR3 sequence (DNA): TGTGCCAGCAGTTTAGGGTCCGACAATGAGCAGTTCTTC.

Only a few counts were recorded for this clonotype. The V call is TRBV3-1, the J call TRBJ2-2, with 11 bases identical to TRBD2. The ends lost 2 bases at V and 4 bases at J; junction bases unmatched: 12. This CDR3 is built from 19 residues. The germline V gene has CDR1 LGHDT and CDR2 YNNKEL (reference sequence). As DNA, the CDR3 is TGTGCCAGCAGCCAAATAGCGGGAGGGCCCCTGGTCGTCACCGGGGAGCTGTTTTTT. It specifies CASSQIAGGPLVVTGELFF.

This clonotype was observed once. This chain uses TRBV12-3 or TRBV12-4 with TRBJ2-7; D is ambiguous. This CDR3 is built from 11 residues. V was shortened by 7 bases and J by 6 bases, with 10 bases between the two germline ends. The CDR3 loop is CASTPGFEQYF. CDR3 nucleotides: TGTGCCAGCACCCCCGGGTTCGAGCAGTACTTC.

CDR3 sequence reads: CASSSRLAGVNNEQFF. CDR3 sequence (DNA): TGTGCCAGCAGCTCCAGACTAGCGGGAGTCAACAATGAGCAGTTCTTC. V and J are TRBV7-9 and TRBJ2-1; TRBD2 matches at 12 bases. The V gene end was trimmed by 4 bases and the J gene end by 5 bases; junction bases not matched to a gene: 6. The CDR3 has 16 amino acids. The germline gives CDR1 SEHNR, CDR2 FQNEAQ (reference sequence).

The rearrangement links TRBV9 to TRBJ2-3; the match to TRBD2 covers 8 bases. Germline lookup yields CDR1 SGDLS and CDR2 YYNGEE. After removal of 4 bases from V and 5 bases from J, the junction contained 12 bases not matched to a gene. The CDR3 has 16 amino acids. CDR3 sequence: CASSHNQREFRDTQYF. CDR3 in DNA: TGTGCCAGCAGCCACAATCAGCGGGAGTTTAGAGATACGCAGTATTTT.

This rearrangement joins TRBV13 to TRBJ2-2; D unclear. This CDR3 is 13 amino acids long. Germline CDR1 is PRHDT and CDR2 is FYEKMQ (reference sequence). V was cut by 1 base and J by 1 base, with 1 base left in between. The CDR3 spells CASSLENTGELFF. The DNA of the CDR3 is TGTGCCAGCAGCTTAGAGAACACCGGGGAGCTGTTTTTT. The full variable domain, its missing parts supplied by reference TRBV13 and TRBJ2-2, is AAGVIQSPRHLIKEKRETATLKCYPIPRHDTVYWYQQGPGQDPQFLISFYEKMQSDKGSIPDRFSAQQFSDYHSELNMSSLELGDSALYFCASSLENTGELFFGEGSRLTVL.

As DNA, the CDR3 is TGTGCCAGCTCCCCTAGCCGGACCGGGGAGCTGTTTTTT. Protein: CASSPSRTGELFF. The chain uses TRBV27 and TRBJ2-2; D is perhaps TRBD2 (5 bases). Trimming removed 8 bases at V and 5 bases at J, with 12 bases between. Germline assignment: CDR1 MNHEY and CDR2 SMNVEV (reference sequence). The CDR3 extends over 13 amino acids.

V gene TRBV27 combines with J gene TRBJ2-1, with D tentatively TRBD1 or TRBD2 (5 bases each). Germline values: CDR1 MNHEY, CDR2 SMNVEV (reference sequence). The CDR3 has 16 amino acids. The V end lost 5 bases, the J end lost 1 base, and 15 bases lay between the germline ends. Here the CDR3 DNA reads TGTGCCAGCAGTCCGTCATTAGGGGAGTCCTACAATGAGCAGTTCTTC. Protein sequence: CASSPSLGESYNEQFF.

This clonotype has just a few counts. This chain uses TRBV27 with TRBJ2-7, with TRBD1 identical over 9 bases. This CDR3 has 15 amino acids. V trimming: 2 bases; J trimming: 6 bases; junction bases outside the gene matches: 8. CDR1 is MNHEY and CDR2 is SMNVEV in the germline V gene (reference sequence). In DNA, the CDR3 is TGTGCCAGCAGTTTAACGTTCCGGACAGGGGCCGAGCAGTACTTC. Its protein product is CASSLTFRTGAEQYF.

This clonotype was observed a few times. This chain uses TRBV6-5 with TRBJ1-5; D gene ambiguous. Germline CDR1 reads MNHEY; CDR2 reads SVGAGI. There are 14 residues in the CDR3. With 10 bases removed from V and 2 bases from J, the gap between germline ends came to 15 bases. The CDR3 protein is CATEGPRGNQPQHF. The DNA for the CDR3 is TGTGCCACCGAAGGACCCCGGGGCAATCAGCCCCAGCATTTT.

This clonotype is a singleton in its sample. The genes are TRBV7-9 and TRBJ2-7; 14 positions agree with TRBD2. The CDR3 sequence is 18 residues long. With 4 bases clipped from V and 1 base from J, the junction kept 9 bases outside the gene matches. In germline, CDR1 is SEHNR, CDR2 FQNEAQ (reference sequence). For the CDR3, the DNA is TGTGCCAGCAGCTCCACAGGGACTAGCGGGAGTGGTTCCTACGAGCAGTACTTC. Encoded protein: CASSSTGTSGSGSYEQYF.

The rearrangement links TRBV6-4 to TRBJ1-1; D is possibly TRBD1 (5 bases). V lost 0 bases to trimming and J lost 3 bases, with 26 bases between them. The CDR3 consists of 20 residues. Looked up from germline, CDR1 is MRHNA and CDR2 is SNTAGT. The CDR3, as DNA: TGTGCCAGCAGTGACTCGACCTCGGGTCAGGGAGGAAGCTTGGACACTGAAGCTTTCTTT. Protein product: CASSDSTSGQGGSLDTEAFF.